This record looks at one TCR beta chain sequence and its context. CDR1 LGHNA and CDR2 YNFKEQ come from the germline V gene. Trimming removed 1 base at V and 0 bases at J, with 7 bases between. The CDR3 length is 16 residues. In TCRdb, the RT-PCR reads were re-called with MiXCR into one record per CDR3 protein. The sample lists 550,000 to 800,000 distinct CDR3 sequences; around 14% were seen once. These data belong to a study of response to subunit inactivated influenza vaccine. The sequencing used PBMCs from blood, collected 11 to 12 days after vaccination. This clonotype originated in a man aged 45-65 years who received an inactivated influenza vaccine. The V and J genes are TRBV4-2 and TRBJ2-6; D is unclear. CDR3 sequence (DNA): TGTGCCAGCAGCCAAGTGGGTCACTCTGGGGCCAACGTCCTGACTTTC. It codes for CASSQVGHSGANVLTF.